This TCR beta chain was identified during a study of siplizumab effects on memory and regulatory T cells. Overall study findings and caveats: Proliferating siplizumab-culture Treg suppressive function went unconfirmed. Unstimulated naive T cells seemed to show more diversity than memory cells did, and they also seemed to be among the major contributors to the alloresponse.

Assayed TCR templates numbered some 9.3 x 10^4 for each sample. The repertoire was sequenced with immunoSEQ multiplex PCR; TCRdb's copy has only in-frame clones and lacks some. Among more than 85,000 clones listed, about 95% were seen once. Points on this clone: Antigen specificity is unknown.

The specimen sequenced was Tregs sorted from blood. This TCR was sampled from a human donor in good health.

This CDR3 reads CASSPDRASYEQYF. The CDR3 bases are TGTGCCAGTAGCCCAGACAGGGCGTCCTACGAGCAGTACTTC. The V and J genes are TRBV19 and TRBJ2-7; 7 nucleotides line up with TRBD1. The V segment lost 6 bases and the J segment 1 base; nucleotides outside the gene matches: 6. Looked up from germline, CDR1 is LNHDA and CDR2 is SQIVND (reference sequence). The CDR3 is 14 amino acids.